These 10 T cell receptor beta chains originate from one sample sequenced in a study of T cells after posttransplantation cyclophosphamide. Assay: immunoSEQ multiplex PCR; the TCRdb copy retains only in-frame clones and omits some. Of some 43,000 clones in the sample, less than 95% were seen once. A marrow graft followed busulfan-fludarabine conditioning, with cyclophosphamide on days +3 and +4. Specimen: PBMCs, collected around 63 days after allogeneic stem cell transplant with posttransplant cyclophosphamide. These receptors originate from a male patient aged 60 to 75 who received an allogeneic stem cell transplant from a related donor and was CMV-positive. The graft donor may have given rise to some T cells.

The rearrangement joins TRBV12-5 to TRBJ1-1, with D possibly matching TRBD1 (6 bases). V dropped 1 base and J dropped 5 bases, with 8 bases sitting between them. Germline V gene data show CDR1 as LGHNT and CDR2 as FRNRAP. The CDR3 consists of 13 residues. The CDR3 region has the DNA TGTGCTAGTGGTTTGGAAACAGGGACTGAAGCTTTCTTT. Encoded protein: CASGLETGTEAFF.

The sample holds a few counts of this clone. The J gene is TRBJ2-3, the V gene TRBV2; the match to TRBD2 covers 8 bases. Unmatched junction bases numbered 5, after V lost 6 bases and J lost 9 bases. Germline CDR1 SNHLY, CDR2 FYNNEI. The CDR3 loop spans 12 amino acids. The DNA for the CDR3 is TGTGCCAGCAGCCTCAGCGGGAGCACGCAGTATTTT. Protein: CASSLSGSTQYF. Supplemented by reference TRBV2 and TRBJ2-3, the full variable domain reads EPEVTQTPSHQVTQMGQEVILRCVPISNHLYFYWYRQILGQKVEFLVSFYNNEISEKSEIFDDQFSVERPDGSNFTLKIRSTKLEDSAMYFCASSLSGSTQYFGPGTRLTVL.

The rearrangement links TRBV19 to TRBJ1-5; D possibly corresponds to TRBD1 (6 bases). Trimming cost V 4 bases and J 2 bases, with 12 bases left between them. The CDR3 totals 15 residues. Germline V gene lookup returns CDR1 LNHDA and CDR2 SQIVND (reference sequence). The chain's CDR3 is CASSTYRAGNQPQHF. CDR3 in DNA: TGTGCCAGTAGTACCTACAGGGCGGGCAATCAGCCCCAGCATTTT.

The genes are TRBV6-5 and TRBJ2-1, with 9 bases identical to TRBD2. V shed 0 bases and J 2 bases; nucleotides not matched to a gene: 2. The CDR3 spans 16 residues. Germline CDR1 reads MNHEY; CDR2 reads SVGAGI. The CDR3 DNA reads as TGTGCCAGCAGTTACTCCGGCGGGGGGGCCTACAATGAGCAGTTCTTC. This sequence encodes CASSYSGGGAYNEQFF.

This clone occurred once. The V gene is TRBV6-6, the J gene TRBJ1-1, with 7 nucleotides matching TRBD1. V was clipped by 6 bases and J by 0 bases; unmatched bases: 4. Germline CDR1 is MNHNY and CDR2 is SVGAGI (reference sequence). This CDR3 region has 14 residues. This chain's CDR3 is CASRVQGMNTEAFF. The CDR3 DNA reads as TGTGCCAGCAGAGTACAGGGGATGAACACTGAAGCTTTCTTT.

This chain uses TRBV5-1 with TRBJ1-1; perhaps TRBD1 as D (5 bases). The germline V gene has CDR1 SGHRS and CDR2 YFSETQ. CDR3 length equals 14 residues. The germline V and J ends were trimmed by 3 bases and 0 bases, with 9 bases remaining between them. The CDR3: CASSWGGVNTEAFF. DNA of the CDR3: TGCGCCAGCAGCTGGGGGGGGGTGAACACTGAAGCTTTCTTT. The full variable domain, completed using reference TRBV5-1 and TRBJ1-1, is KAGVTQTPRYLIKTRGQQVTLSCSPISGHRSVSWYQQTPGQGLQFLFEYFSETQRNKGNFPGRFSGRQFSNSRSEMNVSTLELGDSALYLCASSWGGVNTEAFFGQGTRLTVV.

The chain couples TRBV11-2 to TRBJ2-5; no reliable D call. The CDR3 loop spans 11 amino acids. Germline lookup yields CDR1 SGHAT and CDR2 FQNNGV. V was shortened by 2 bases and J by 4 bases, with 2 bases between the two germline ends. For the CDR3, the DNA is TGTGCCAGCAGCTTACTAGAGACCCAGTACTTC. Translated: CASSLLETQYF.

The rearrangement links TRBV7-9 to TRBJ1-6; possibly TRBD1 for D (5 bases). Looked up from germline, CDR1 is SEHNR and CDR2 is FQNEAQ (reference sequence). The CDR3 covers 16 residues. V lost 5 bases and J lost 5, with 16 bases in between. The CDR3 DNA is TGTGCCAGCAGCCCGGGCAAAGGGGCTAATAATTCACCCCTCCACTTT. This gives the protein CASSPGKGANNSPLHF.

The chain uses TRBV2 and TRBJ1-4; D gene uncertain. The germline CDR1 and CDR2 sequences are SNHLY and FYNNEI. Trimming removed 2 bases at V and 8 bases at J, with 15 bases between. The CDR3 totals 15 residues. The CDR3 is CASSEKPPRHEKLFF. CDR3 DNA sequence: TGTGCCAGCAGTGAAAAGCCCCCGAGGCACGAAAAACTGTTTTTT.

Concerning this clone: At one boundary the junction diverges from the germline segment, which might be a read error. The CDR3: CAISGGKEGAEAKYGYTF. CDR3 bases: TGTGCCATCAGTGGGGGAAAAGAGGGCGCAGAGGCTAAATATGGCTACACCTTC. The chain links TRBV10-3 to TRBJ1-2; the D is unclear. CDR3 length: 18 residues. The V gene's germline CDR1 is ENHRY and CDR2 SYGVKD.